Listed here are 26 T cell receptor beta chains from one sample, sequenced in a study of monozygotic twins with inflammatory bowel disease. TCRdb processed the 5' RACE reads again and assigns one entry to each CDR3 protein, with no DNA. Its table records around 140,000 distinct CDR3 sequences. The sample taken for sequencing was blood. The receptors were gathered from a human donor with ulcerative colitis or Crohn's disease, or a healthy co-twin of an affected twin (not recorded which).

This chain uses TRBV24-1 with TRBJ2-3; lacking DNA, the TRBD1 call made by TCRdb goes unchecked. The CDR3 totals 15 residues. Germline V gene sequence: CDR1 KGHDR, CDR2 SFDVKD. CDR3 sequence reads: CATRENTGGPDTQYF.

This chain uses TRBV24-1 with TRBJ2-3; the D gene TCRdb calls, TRBD1, cannot be checked with no DNA. The CDR3 runs 15 residues. Germline CDR1 reads KGHDR; CDR2 reads SFDVKD. The CDR3 is CATSDPGTDYDTQYF.

The chain is built from TRBV27 and TRBJ2-7; TCRdb calls TRBD1, which cannot be checked without DNA. Germline V CDR1 and CDR2: MNHEY, SMNVEV (reference sequence). This CDR3 has 14 residues. CDR3 protein: CASSSGFRDDEQYF.

V gene TRBV2 combines with J gene TRBJ2-7; TCRdb outputs TRBD1, but without DNA this stays unchecked. Germline CDR1 SNHLY, CDR2 FYNNEI. The length of the CDR3 is 14 residues. CDR3 sequence: CASSEQGVGYEQYF.

This sequence joins TRBV7-9 and TRBJ2-3; TCRdb proposes TRBD2, but this gene call is untestable without DNA. Germline V gene data show CDR1 as SEHNR and CDR2 as FQNEAQ (reference sequence). This CDR3 has 17 amino acids. CDR3 sequence: CASSPPGLAGGLDTQYF.

This CDR3 reads CASSPLLGNTEAFF. The genes are TRBV18 and TRBJ1-1. The CDR3 sequence is 14 residues long. The germline gives CDR1 KGHSH, CDR2 LQKENI.

This rearrangement joins TRBV3-1 to TRBJ2-3. The CDR3 has 12 amino acids. The germline V gene encodes CDR1 LGHDT and CDR2 YNNKEL (reference sequence). CDR3 loop: CASSPTLDTQYF.

V gene TRBV20-1 combines with J gene TRBJ1-5; checking the TCRdb D call of TRBD1 is not possible without DNA. There are 14 residues in the CDR3. The germline V gene has CDR1 DFQATT and CDR2 SNEGSKA (reference sequence). CDR3: CSAIGQNSNQPQHF.

The gene calls are TRBV4-1 and TRBJ1-5. CDR3 length: 15 residues. Germline loops: CDR1 MGHRA, CDR2 YSYEKL. CDR3 amino acids: CASSQDGNSNQPQHF.

The gene calls are TRBV7-8 and TRBJ1-2; TCRdb gives TRBD1 as the D gene, but with no DNA this cannot be confirmed. The germline gives CDR1 SGHVS, CDR2 FQNEAQ. CDR3 length equals 13 residues. CDR3 residues: CASSLGLGLDLTF.

This chain links TRBV7-2 with TRBJ2-7. Germline loops: CDR1 SGHTA, CDR2 FQGNSA. The length of the CDR3 is 12 residues. CDR3 in amino acids: CASSFGNYEQYF. The full variable domain, in which reference TRBV7-2 and TRBJ2-7 provide the parts outside the CDR3, is GAGVSQSPSNKVTEKGKDVELRCDPISGHTALYWYRQSLGQGLEFLIYFQGNSAPDKSGLPSDRFSAERTGGSVSTLTIQRTQQEDSAVYLCASSFGNYEQYFGPGTRLTVT.

This chain joins TRBV20-1 and TRBJ2-7; TCRdb returns TRBD1, unconfirmable since there is no DNA. Germline V gives CDR1 DFQATT, CDR2 SNEGSKA (reference sequence). The CDR3 totals 16 residues. Here the CDR3 reads CSALLSGTGVYYEQYF.

V usage is TRBV18 and J usage is TRBJ2-3. Germline loops: CDR1 KGHSH, CDR2 LQKENI. This CDR3 contains 16 residues. CDR3: CASSPSARHVEDTQYF.

This sequence joins TRBV20-1 and TRBJ2-7; TCRdb selects TRBD2, and the lack of DNA leaves this call unchecked. The germline V gene has CDR1 DFQATT and CDR2 SNEGSKA (reference sequence). The CDR3 sequence is 13 residues long. CDR3 region: CSARTSGTYEQYF.

The chain joins TRBV20-1 to TRBJ1-2. This CDR3 contains 14 residues. Germline values: CDR1 DFQATT, CDR2 SNEGSKA (reference sequence). The CDR3 protein is CSASRPGLLYGYTF.

This sequence joins TRBV5-1 and TRBJ2-5; TCRdb names TRBD1, which stays unverified in the absence of DNA. CDR1 SGHRS and CDR2 YFSETQ come from the germline V gene. This CDR3 comprises 15 residues. CDR3 region: CASSRNTGVGETQYF.

The chain couples TRBV7-2 to TRBJ1-2; TCRdb selects TRBD1, and the lack of DNA leaves this call unchecked. The CDR3 is 15 residues long. Germline CDR1 is SGHTA and CDR2 is FQGNSA. CDR3 residues: CASSLARGQTHGYTF.

The genes are TRBV3-1 and TRBJ2-5; TCRdb's D call of TRBD2 is untestable without DNA. Germline V gene lookup returns CDR1 LGHDT and CDR2 YNNKEL (reference sequence). The CDR3 covers 12 residues. CDR3 sequence: CASSRPLGGQYF.

V is TRBV12-3 or TRBV12-4 and J is TRBJ1-5; TCRdb's D gene call, TRBD1, goes unchecked for lack of DNA. CDR3 length: 15 amino acids. The CDR3 reads CASSFSEQGNQPQHF.

This sequence joins TRBV19 and TRBJ1-1. The CDR3 has 15 residues. Germline V lookup: CDR1 LNHDA, CDR2 SQIVND (reference sequence). This chain's CDR3 is CASSIWQPKHTEAFF.

This chain uses TRBV3-1 with TRBJ2-2; absent DNA, TCRdb's TRBD1 call cannot be checked. CDR1 is LGHDT and CDR2 is YNNKEL in the germline V gene (reference sequence). This CDR3 region has 15 residues. CDR3 in amino acids: CASSFLAGAVGELFF.

The rearrangement links TRBV7-7 to TRBJ2-2. The CDR3 is made up of 15 amino acids. Looked up from germline, CDR1 is SSHAT and CDR2 is FNYEAQ (reference sequence). The CDR3 region is CASSASGGNTGELFF. Full variable domain (outside the CDR3, taken from reference TRBV7-7 and TRBJ2-2): GAGVSQSPRYKVTKRGQDVTLRCDPISSHATLYWYQQALGQGPEFLTYFNYEAQPDKSGLPSDRFSAERPEGSISTLTIQRTEQRDSAMYRCASSASGGNTGELFFGEGSRLTVL.

The rearrangement uses TRBV7-3 and TRBJ2-3; TCRdb's D gene call, TRBD1, goes unchecked for lack of DNA. Germline values: CDR1 SGHTA, CDR2 FQGTGA. CDR3 size: 14 residues. The chain's CDR3 is CASSPRSGADTQYF.

V usage is TRBV7-9 and J usage is TRBJ2-1; the TCRdb call, TRBD2, lacks DNA for checking. Germline CDR1 SEHNR, CDR2 FQNEAQ (reference sequence). The CDR3 contains 17 residues. CDR3 sequence: CASSPQWTAGGVNEQFF.

The chain uses TRBV12-3 or TRBV12-4 and TRBJ2-3; no DNA is available, so the TRBD2 call from TCRdb remains unchecked. CDR3 size: 14 residues. The CDR3 region is CAIGRGGRTDTQYF.

The chain is built from TRBV15 and TRBJ2-5. This CDR3 spans 15 amino acids. Germline CDR1 LNHNV, CDR2 YYDKDF (reference sequence). The CDR3 spells CATSRDGRDQETQYF.